This T cell receptor beta chain was identified in a study of response to subunit inactivated influenza vaccine. Turning to this clonotype: Its antigen is unidentified.

General observations from the study: Every seasonal influenza vaccination brings in few new T cells, the authors suggested.

TCRdb re-called the RT-PCR reads through MiXCR, storing one row per CDR3 protein. The table lists approximately 570,000 distinct CDR3 sequences, around 8% of them singletons. The CDR3 has 15 residues. V lost 6 bases and J 7 bases, leaving 18 bases between the germline ends. Source: PBMCs from blood, taken approximately 25 months after vaccination. V gene TRBV12-3 or TRBV12-4 combines with J gene TRBJ1-4, with D uncertain. The sequence was collected from a man between 45 and 75 years old who received an inactivated influenza vaccine. The CDR3 nucleotides are TGTGCCAGCAGATCAGGACGGCTCGGTCGTGAAAAACTGTTTTTT. Translation gives CASRSGRLGREKLFF.